Shown below are 21 T cell receptor beta chains from a single sample sequenced in a study of CD8 T cells in Susac syndrome. Reverse transcription of about 0.45 to 1 ug RNA used random hexamers. TCRdb re-called the immunoSEQ multiplex PCR reads with MiXCR, one entry per CDR3 protein. Found here are more than 250,000 distinct CDR3 sequences, 90% to 95% of them singletons; the top ten hold about 0.07%. Sequenced: CD4+ T cells from PBMCs. These receptors came from a human donor with multiple sclerosis.

This clonotype was recorded once. The chain combines TRBV19 with TRBJ2-1; D tentatively fits TRBD1 or TRBD2 (5 bases each). This CDR3 contains 14 residues. Germline V lookup: CDR1 LNHDA, CDR2 SQIVND (reference sequence). The V gene lost 6 bases and the J gene lost 1 base, with 10 bases spanning the gap. The CDR3 region has the DNA TGTGCCAGTAGGGGGACCGTATCCTACAATGAGCAGTTCTTC. Translating gives CASRGTVSYNEQFF.

CDR3 in amino acids: CASSRGLRTDTQYF. The CDR3 nucleotides are TGTGCCAGCAGCCGGGGGCTCCGCACAGATACGCAGTATTTT. The chain is built from TRBV5-8 and TRBJ2-3; D may be TRBD1 or TRBD2 (6 bases each). Trimming took off 4 bases at V and 1 base at J, with 10 bases between the two ends. Looked up from germline, CDR1 is SGHTS and CDR2 is YDEGEE. The CDR3 covers 14 residues.

This clonotype was detected once. The CDR3: CASTPAGPNTGELFF. The CDR3 DNA sequence: TGTGCCAGCACTCCAGCGGGGCCGAACACCGGGGAGCTGTTTTTT. The V gene is TRBV7-9, the J gene TRBJ2-2; 7 nucleotides line up with TRBD2. This CDR3 has 15 amino acids. The germline gives CDR1 SEHNR, CDR2 FQNEAQ (reference sequence). V trimming: 7 bases; J trimming: 0 bases; junction bases outside the gene matches: 5.

The V and J genes are TRBV5-1 and TRBJ2-3; possible D gene TRBD1, 5 bases. The CDR3 extends over 12 amino acids. V lost 5 bases and J lost 4, with 8 bases in between. From germline, CDR1 is SGHRS and CDR2 YFSETQ. The CDR3 nucleotides are TGCGCCAGCAGTACAGGAGCAGATACGCAGTATTTT. This gives the protein CASSTGADTQYF. Supplemented by reference TRBV5-1 and TRBJ2-3, the full variable domain reads KAGVTQTPRYLIKTRGQQVTLSCSPISGHRSVSWYQQTPGQGLQFLFEYFSETQRNKGNFPGRFSGRQFSNSRSEMNVSTLELGDSALYLCASSTGADTQYFGPGTRLTVL.

V gene TRBV2 combines with J gene TRBJ1-2, with D unclear. V was pared by 2 bases and J by 5 bases, with 9 bases between. Germline V gene lookup returns CDR1 SNHLY and CDR2 FYNNEI. The CDR3 runs to 13 residues. The CDR3 loop is CASSESMDYGYTF. In nucleotides, the CDR3 is TGTGCCAGCAGTGAATCGATGGATTATGGCTACACCTTC.

V and J are TRBV20-1 and TRBJ2-5; the D gene is possibly TRBD2 (5 bases). The germline V gene encodes CDR1 DFQATT and CDR2 SNEGSKA (reference sequence). CDR3 size: 14 residues. V shed 2 bases and J shed 1 base, with 11 bases lying between them. This CDR3 reads CSARPGSSQETQYF. In DNA form, the CDR3 reads TGCAGTGCTAGACCGGGGTCCTCCCAAGAGACCCAGTACTTC.

The chain couples TRBV5-1 to TRBJ1-1; 8 bases fit TRBD1. The V gene's germline CDR1 is SGHRS and CDR2 YFSETQ. This CDR3 is built from 15 residues. J lost 4 bases, V lost 4 bases, and 9 bases had no gene match. CDR3 sequence (DNA): TGCGCCAGCAGCCCCGATCAGGGGGCGCGCACTGAAGCTTTCTTT. This translates into CASSPDQGARTEAFF.

J is TRBJ2-3 and V is TRBV14; no reliable D call. This CDR3 spans 13 amino acids. Trimming pared 0 bases from V and 7 bases from J, leaving 8 bases between. Germline V gene lookup returns CDR1 SGHDN and CDR2 FVKESK. CDR3 protein: CASSQDLRNTQYF. DNA of the CDR3: TGTGCCAGCAGCCAAGATTTAAGGAATACGCAGTATTTT. The full variable domain, with the rest looked up from reference TRBV14 and TRBJ2-3, is EAGVTQFPSHSVIEKGQTVTLRCDPISGHDNLYWYRRVMGKEIKFLLHFVKESKQDESGMPNNRFLAERTGGTYSTLKVQPAELEDSGVYFCASSQDLRNTQYFGPGTRLTVL.

This sequence joins TRBV6-2 or TRBV6-3 and TRBJ2-7; no firm D call. The CDR3 is 15 residues long. V was cut by 3 bases and J by 3 bases, with 15 bases left in between. Germline V gene lookup returns CDR1 MNHEY and CDR2 SVGEGT. The CDR3 spells CASSYPLSYYYEQYF. The CDR3 nucleotides read TGTGCCAGCAGTTATCCGCTCTCCTATTACTACGAGCAGTACTTC.

The genes are TRBV6-5 and TRBJ2-2; D perhaps matches TRBD1 (5 bases). V was trimmed by 6 bases and J by 6 bases, leaving 14 bases between them. CDR1 MNHEY and CDR2 SVGAGI come from the germline V gene. The CDR3 loop spans 14 amino acids. The CDR3 DNA reads TGTGCCAGCAGCCGAACCCAGGGTGCCGGGGAGCTGTTTTTT. Amino acid sequence: CASSRTQGAGELFF.

The chain couples TRBV7-2 to TRBJ2-7; no clear D gene. The ends were cut back, 5 bases at V and 6 bases at J, with 14 bases in the middle. Germline V CDR1 and CDR2: SGHTA, FQGNSA. The CDR3 totals 13 residues. CDR3 protein: CASSPGPFGEQYF. CDR3 coding DNA: TGTGCCAGCAGCCCCGGTCCTTTCGGCGAGCAGTACTTC.

V gene TRBV18 combines with J gene TRBJ1-1; 9 bases are a match to TRBD1. The CDR3 totals 16 residues. V shed 5 bases and J 0 bases; nucleotides not matched to a gene: 7. Germline lookup yields CDR1 KGHSH and CDR2 LQKENI. The chain's CDR3 is CASSLGQGSLNTEAFF. The CDR3, as DNA: TGTGCCAGCTCATTGGGACAGGGATCCCTGAACACTGAAGCTTTCTTT.

The chain joins TRBV19 to TRBJ1-5, with 7 nucleotides matching TRBD1. Germline V gene sequence: CDR1 LNHDA, CDR2 SQIVND (reference sequence). The trim removed 6 bases at V and 3 bases at J, leaving 11 bases unmatched. CDR3 length: 16 amino acids. CDR3 DNA sequence: TGTGCCAGTAGCACAAGTGAGGGACAGATCAATCAGCCCCAGCATTTT. Translating gives CASSTSEGQINQPQHF.

The chain joins TRBV7-2 to TRBJ2-1, with 9 bases fitting TRBD2. V lost 5 bases and J lost 3; bases outside the gene matches: 8. The germline V gene has CDR1 SGHTA and CDR2 FQGNSA. CDR3 length: 16 residues. In DNA, the CDR3 is TGTGCCAGCAGCAGCGGGGGCGGGAGGGGCTACAATGAGCAGTTCTTC. Residues: CASSSGGGRGYNEQFF.

The rearrangement joins TRBV18 to TRBJ2-7; D is perhaps TRBD1 or TRBD2 (6 bases each). V lost 3 bases and J lost 6, with 15 bases in between. The CDR3 extends over 14 amino acids. Germline CDR1 and CDR2: KGHSH and LQKENI. CDR3 DNA sequence: TGTGCCAGCTCACCCGCCGGGGGCAGGTCCGAGCAGTACTTC. Translated: CASSPAGGRSEQYF.

The CDR3 here is CASSWSSYNSPLHF. CDR3 DNA: TGTGCCAGCAGCTGGAGCTCCTATAATTCACCCCTCCACTTT. The chain recombines TRBV7-2 with TRBJ1-6, with no clear D. Germline V gene data show CDR1 as SGHTA and CDR2 as FQGNSA. The CDR3 has 14 residues. Trimming stripped 4 bases from V and 0 bases from J, with 4 bases between.

The J gene is TRBJ1-1, the V gene TRBV20-1, with a tentative D call TRBD1 (6 bases). The germline CDR1 and CDR2 sequences are DFQATT and SNEGSKA (reference sequence). The V end lost 6 bases, the J end lost 6 bases, and 20 bases lay between the germline ends. The CDR3 contains 14 residues. The CDR3 reads CSATSGGGYPEAFF. CDR3 in DNA: TGCAGTGCAACCTCTGGGGGGGGCTACCCTGAAGCTTTCTTT.

The genes are TRBV20-1 and TRBJ2-2; D might be TRBD2 (6 bases). CDR3 size: 15 residues. CDR1 and CDR2 from the germline V gene are DFQATT and SNEGSKA (reference sequence). Trimming stripped 3 bases from V and 4 bases from J, with 15 bases between. CDR3: CSARSRERSTGELFF. The CDR3 DNA reads as TGCAGTGCTAGGTCCCGGGAGCGGAGCACCGGGGAGCTGTTTTTT.

The chain links TRBV18 to TRBJ2-2; D gene uncertain. V was shortened by 4 bases and J by 1 base, with 7 bases between the two germline ends. The CDR3 length is 14 residues. Germline assignment: CDR1 KGHSH and CDR2 LQKENI. Here the CDR3 reads CASSLERNTGELFF. CDR3 nucleotides: TGTGCCAGCTCACTGGAGAGGAACACCGGGGAGCTGTTTTTT.

V and J are TRBV30 and TRBJ1-3; maybe TRBD1 (6 bases). Between the trimmed V and J ends, which lost 2 bases and 4 bases, there was a span of 18 bases. The CDR3 is 16 residues long. Germline CDR1 is GTSNPN and CDR2 is SVGIG (reference sequence). CDR3 in DNA: TGTGCCTGGAGTCCCGACAGGAATTGGTCCGGAAACACCATATATTTT. It specifies CAWSPDRNWSGNTIYF.

In the case of this clonotype: Because the CDR3 is missing its conserved closing phenylalanine or tryptophan, this is likely a read error. This chain uses TRBV4-2 with TRBJ2-7, with 8 bases identical to TRBD2. The CDR3 covers 15 residues. Germline V gene data show CDR1 as LGHNA and CDR2 as YNFKEQ. The V and J ends lost 3 bases and 0 bases, in that order; junction bases with no gene match: 4. CDR3 in DNA: TGTGCCAGCAGCCATTATAGCGGGAACTCCTACGAGCAGTACCTC. As protein: CASSHYSGNSYEQYL.